This T cell receptor beta chain was sequenced for a study of T cell repertoires in cytomegalovirus infection. V was trimmed by 4 bases and J by 3 bases, leaving 19 bases between them. The germline CDR1 and CDR2 sequences are SEHNR and FQNEAQ (reference sequence). This CDR3 is built from 16 residues. By sample share, this clonotype is medium-sized. What it binds is not known. TCRdb itself ran the reads through MiXCR, one entry per CDR3 protein. Of 110,000 to 150,000 distinct CDR3 sequences in the sample, more than 30% were seen once. The sequence came from a human donor in good health (CMV status not recorded). Some clones in this sample may be carry-over from other donors' samples. The sequences come from CD8+ T cells from cultured PBMCs, collected from culture after CMV antigen stimulation. The rearrangement joins TRBV7-9 to TRBJ2-7, with D maybe TRBD1 (5 bases). The CDR3 spells CASSSGPGRTIYEQYF. DNA for the CDR3: TGTGCCAGCAGCTCCGGTCCGGGTAGGACAATCTACGAGCAGTACTTC.